This passage covers 18 T cell receptor beta chains from one sample sequenced in a study of T cells in Graves' hyperthyroidism and ophthalmopathy. The source material, RNA transcripts, was used to amplify TCR beta CDR3 regions. HTBI primers were the set used in a first-round RT-PCR of the TCR CDR3. TCRdb reanalysed the multiplex PCR reads using MiXCR and keeps one entry per CDR3 protein. The sample has approximately 200,000 distinct CDR3 sequences, about 17% seen once; the top ten hold around two fifths. The sample taken for sequencing was blood. These receptors all come from a man aged 35 to 55 with Graves' hyperthyroidism.

The V gene is TRBV19, the J gene TRBJ2-1; 8 positions agree with TRBD1. This CDR3 has 15 amino acids. V shed 6 bases, J shed 0 bases, and the junction held 4 bases outside the gene matches. Per germline, CDR1 LNHDA and CDR2 SQIVND (reference sequence). The CDR3 DNA is TGTGCCAGTAGAACTACAGGGGGCTCCTACAATGAGCAGTTCTTC. It yields the protein CASRTTGGSYNEQFF.

At least ten counts were recorded for this clonotype. This chain connects TRBV30 to TRBJ1-2; D is uncertain. The CDR3 has 14 residues. The germline gives CDR1 GTSNPN, CDR2 SVGIG (reference sequence). V lost 0 bases and J lost 7, with 15 bases in between. CDR3 in DNA: TGTGCCTGGAGTGTCACGGCGGGGTTGGGTGGCTACACCTTC. Protein sequence: CAWSVTAGLGGYTF.

This clonotype appeared many times. This rearrangement joins TRBV5-1 to TRBJ2-1; TRBD2 agrees at 9 bases. V was clipped by 4 bases and J by 8 bases; unmatched bases: 7. The germline CDR1 and CDR2 sequences are SGHRS and YFSETQ. The CDR3 is 14 residues long. DNA for the CDR3: TGCGCCAGCAGCATAGGGCGGGAGGGGGATGAGCAGTTCTTC. Protein product: CASSIGREGDEQFF.

CDR3 DNA sequence: TGTGCCAGCGGACAGGGTGATGAAGCTTTCTTT. This encodes CASGQGDEAFF. The chain recombines TRBV9 with TRBJ1-1; 8 nucleotides align to TRBD1. Germline V CDR1 and CDR2: SGDLS, YYNGEE. CDR3 length equals 11 residues. Trimming cost V 7 bases and J 7 bases; bases outside gene matches: 3.

Many counts were recorded for this clonotype. The chain is built from TRBV20-1 and TRBJ1-2; 7 bases fit TRBD1. The CDR3 contains 12 residues. V shed 6 bases, J shed 4 bases, and the junction held 5 bases outside the gene matches. Per the germline V gene, CDR1 is DFQATT and CDR2 is SNEGSKA (reference sequence). The CDR3 bases are TGCAGTGCCACAGGACAGGTCTATGGCTACACCTTC. Translation gives CSATGQVYGYTF.

V usage is TRBV7-2 and J usage is TRBJ2-1; 7 bases agree with TRBD2. Germline lookup yields CDR1 SGHTA and CDR2 FQGNSA. V lost 5 bases and J lost 2; bases outside the gene matches: 6. The CDR3 has 15 amino acids. CDR3 DNA sequence: TGTGCCAGCAGCCCTCTAGCGGAGACCTACAATGAGCAGTTCTTC. Amino acid sequence: CASSPLAETYNEQFF.

This clonotype appeared many times. The rearrangement links TRBV29-1 to TRBJ2-1; possibly TRBD1 for D (5 bases). This CDR3 region has 14 residues. V lost 2 bases and J lost 5, with 13 bases in between. CDR1 is SQVTM, CDR2 ANQGSEA, per germline. CDR3 sequence (DNA): TGCAGCGTTGAACTTCGATCCAGGGACAATGAGCAGTTCTTC. The encoded protein is CSVELRSRDNEQFF.

This clonotype was observed at least ten times. This chain connects TRBV28 to TRBJ1-1; possible D gene TRBD1, 6 bases. This CDR3 is 17 amino acids long. CDR1 and CDR2 from the germline V gene are MDHEN and SYDVKM. Trimming took 3 bases from V and 3 from J, leaving 20 bases between them. The CDR3 nucleotides read TGTGCCAGCAGTTTTCTACCACTACAGGGATTGGACACTGAAGCTTTCTTT. It yields the protein CASSFLPLQGLDTEAFF.

This chain connects TRBV9 to TRBJ1-5; D call uncertain. The V end lost 0 bases, the J end lost 1 base, and 8 bases lay between the germline ends. Germline V gene lookup returns CDR1 SGDLS and CDR2 YYNGEE. The CDR3 is made up of 15 amino acids. Here the CDR3 DNA reads TGTGCCAGCAGCGTAGGGGTGGGAAGCAATCAGCCCCAGCATTTT. It translates to CASSVGVGSNQPQHF.

The sample holds many counts of this clonotype. This chain uses TRBV2 with TRBJ2-3, with D perhaps given as TRBD1 or TRBD2 (6 bases each). CDR1 is SNHLY and CDR2 is FYNNEI in the germline V gene. CDR3 length: 15 amino acids. V was shortened by 6 bases and J by 6 bases, with 19 bases between the two germline ends. CDR3 sequence reads: CASRSSGGGRDTQYF. The CDR3 DNA follows: TGTGCCAGCAGATCATCCGGAGGGGGGCGGGATACGCAGTATTTT.

This clonotype was counted once. This chain joins TRBV6-2 or TRBV6-3 and TRBJ1-1; no definite D call. With 0 bases removed from V and 1 base from J, the gap between germline ends came to 9 bases. CDR1 is MNHEY and CDR2 is SVGEGT in the germline V gene. The CDR3 contains 15 residues. CDR3 sequence: CASSYSIGKNTEAFF. The CDR3 DNA follows: TGTGCCAGCAGTTACTCGATCGGGAAGAACACTGAAGCTTTCTTT.

The rearrangement links TRBV20-1 to TRBJ2-7; TRBD1 matches at 9 bases. The J segment lost 3 bases and the V segment lost 4 bases, leaving 7 bases of the junction unmatched. Germline CDR1 DFQATT, CDR2 SNEGSKA (reference sequence). The CDR3 sequence is 14 residues long. The CDR3 reads CSAKGDRVVYEQYF. CDR3 bases: TGCAGTGCTAAGGGGGACAGGGTCGTCTACGAGCAGTACTTC.

The chain carries TRBV11-2 and TRBJ2-5; D is perhaps TRBD1 or TRBD2 (6 bases each). Between the trimmed V and J ends, which lost 5 bases and 2 bases, there was a span of 15 bases. This CDR3 has 15 amino acids. Germline CDR1 SGHAT, CDR2 FQNNGV. The CDR3 loop is CASSPRGADQETQYF. For the CDR3, the DNA is TGTGCCAGCAGCCCTAGGGGGGCGGATCAAGAGACCCAGTACTTC.

This clonotype was counted ten times or more. V and J are TRBV28 and TRBJ2-1; 10 bases match TRBD2. The CDR3 loop spans 16 amino acids. After removal of 5 bases from V and 9 bases from J, the junction contained 13 bases not matched to a gene. Germline lookup yields CDR1 MDHEN and CDR2 SYDVKM. The CDR3 coding sequence is TGTGCCAGCAGTATCTCGGGACTAGCGTGGAGCACTGAGCAGTTCTTC. Translated: CASSISGLAWSTEQFF.

Details on this clonotype: This may come from a read error, since a much larger clone is one base off. The gene calls are TRBV20-1 and TRBJ1-4; tentative D call: TRBD1 (5 bases). The CDR3 runs to 13 residues. Per germline, CDR1 DFQATT and CDR2 SNEGSKA (reference sequence). The chain's CDR3 is CNAYGGTNEKLFF. CDR3 in DNA: TGCAATGCTTATGGGGGGACTAATGAAAAACTGTTTTTT.

The chain links TRBV6-5 to TRBJ2-7, with D unclear. The germline gives CDR1 MNHEY, CDR2 SVGAGI. The CDR3 sequence is 13 residues long. V was shortened by 3 bases and J by 2 bases, with 8 bases between the two germline ends. The CDR3 loop is CASSYVYTYEQYF. The CDR3 nucleotides are TGTGCCAGCAGTTATGTATACACCTACGAGCAGTACTTC.

This chain uses TRBV7-2 with TRBJ2-3, with D unresolved. Trimming removed 5 bases from V and 1 base from J, with 7 bases in between. Per the germline V gene, CDR1 is SGHTA and CDR2 is FQGNSA. This CDR3 region has 13 residues. The CDR3 is CASSEERTDTQYF. The CDR3, as DNA: TGTGCCAGCAGCGAGGAACGCACAGATACGCAGTATTTT.

This clonotype was counted between two and nine times. The chain joins TRBV10-3 to TRBJ2-5; 9 bases line up with TRBD1. There are 18 residues in the CDR3. The V gene end was trimmed by 0 bases and the J gene end by 2 bases; junction bases not matched to a gene: 10. Germline V CDR1 and CDR2: ENHRY, SYGVKD. CDR3 loop: CAISESGTGRSWQETQYF. For the CDR3, the DNA is TGTGCCATCAGTGAGTCTGGGACAGGGAGATCGTGGCAAGAGACCCAGTACTTC.